The TCR beta chain under discussion was sequenced for a study of blood T cell repertoires in COVID-19. Some clones are missing from TCRdb's copy, which holds only in-frame ones; the method was immunoSEQ multiplex PCR. The sample has 50,000 or so clones, more than 85% seen once. The CDR3 is 14 amino acids. V lost 7 bases to trimming and J lost 7 bases, with 16 bases between them. CDR1 and CDR2 from the germline V gene are LGHDT and YNNKEL (reference sequence). The receptor was derived from a woman of 80 years or more with acute or convalescent COVID-19. This chain links TRBV3-1 (or the pseudogene TRBV3-2) with TRBJ1-4, with a possible D match to TRBD1 (5 bases). Specimen: peripheral blood. Here the CDR3 DNA reads TGTGCCAGCACATGGGGACTTGGTGGTGAAAAACTGTTTTTT. Translated, it gives CASTWGLGGEKLFF.